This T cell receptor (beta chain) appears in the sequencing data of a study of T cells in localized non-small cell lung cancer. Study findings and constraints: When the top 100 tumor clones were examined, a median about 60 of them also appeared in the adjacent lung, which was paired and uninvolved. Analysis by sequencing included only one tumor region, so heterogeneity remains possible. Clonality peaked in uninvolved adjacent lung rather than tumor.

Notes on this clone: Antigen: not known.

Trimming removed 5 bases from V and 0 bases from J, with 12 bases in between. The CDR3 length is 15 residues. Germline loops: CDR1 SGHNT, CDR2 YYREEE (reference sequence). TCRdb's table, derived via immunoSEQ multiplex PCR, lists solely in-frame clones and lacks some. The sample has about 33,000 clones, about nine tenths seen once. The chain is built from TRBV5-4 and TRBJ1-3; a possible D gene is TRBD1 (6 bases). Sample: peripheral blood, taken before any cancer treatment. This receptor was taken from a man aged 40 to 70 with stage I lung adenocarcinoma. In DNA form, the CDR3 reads TGTGCCAGCAGTCGGGACATCTCCTCTGGAAACACCATATATTTT. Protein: CASSRDISSGNTIYF.